This T cell receptor beta chain was found in a study of cytotoxic CD8 clonotypes in ibrutinib-treated CLL. Germline V gene sequence: CDR1 KGHSH, CDR2 LQKENI. Trimming removed 2 bases from V and 1 base from J, with 6 bases in between. The CDR3 has 14 residues. Profiling relied on immunoSEQ multiplex PCR, and the TCRdb table lists in-frame clones only, not all of them. The repertoire holds 300,000 to 400,000 clones, with 67% as singletons. In regard to this clone: As yet, its antigen is unknown.

Study-wide results and caveats: There were few public clonotypes, and on treatment they contracted or stayed stable. Investigators sampled sustained-remission and progressing patients at differing times. Baseline clonality was higher than in age-matched healthy donors and moved in step with circulating CD8+ T-cell counts.

The sequences come from PBMCs, collected after 36 months of ibrutinib treatment. The chain has TRBV18 and TRBJ2-4; tentative D call: TRBD1 (6 bases). The receptor's source is a human donor with chronic lymphocytic leukemia. CDR3 loop: CASSPGQAKNIQYF. The CDR3 DNA reads TGTGCCAGCTCACCAGGACAGGCCAAAAACATTCAGTACTTC.